One sample yielded the 9 T cell receptor beta chains listed below, sequenced in a study of blood T cell repertoires in COVID-19 (TCRdb year 2020). Library method: the immunoSEQ multiplex PCR assay. The clones in this table, taken by TCRdb from immuneACCESS, are in-frame only. Not every clone is retained; where verified, under half of the shortfall comes from an unresolved V gene, and the cause of the rest is unknown. The sample table shows roughly 500,000 clones, and 85% to 90% are seen once. The ten largest clones take up approximately 2% of the sample. Sequencing was performed on PBMCs or T cells enriched from blood (not recorded which). All receptors derive from a woman in her thirties or forties who had recovered from COVID-19.

The chain links TRBV4-3 to TRBJ2-7; 8 positions match TRBD2. This CDR3 region has 14 residues. Trimming removed 0 bases from V and 5 bases from J; junction bases left unmatched: 3. Germline V lookup: CDR1 LGHNA, CDR2 YSLEER. The CDR3 DNA follows: TGCGCCAGCAGCCAAGATCGGGGGGGCCACGAGCAGTACTTC. This sequence encodes CASSQDRGGHEQYF.

The genes are TRBV11-3 and TRBJ2-4; D perhaps matches TRBD2 (5 bases). Germline V gene sequence: CDR1 SGHNT, CDR2 YENEEA. This CDR3 has 14 residues. V lost 1 base and J 5 bases, leaving 9 bases between the germline ends. This CDR3 is CASSLGGYQNIQYF. As DNA, the CDR3 is TGTGCCAGCAGCTTAGGAGGGTATCAAAACATTCAGTACTTC.

In its sample, this clone was seen once. The chain uses TRBV13 and TRBJ1-1, with D unresolved. The CDR3 is 13 amino acids. Germline V gives CDR1 PRHDT, CDR2 FYEKMQ (reference sequence). Trimming removed 0 bases from V and 1 base from J, with 3 bases in between. The CDR3 bases are TGTGCCAGCAGCTTAGGCCAGAACACTGAAGCTTTCTTT. Amino acids: CASSLGQNTEAFF.

The chain uses TRBV28 and TRBJ1-6; D might be TRBD1 (5 bases). Trimming pared 6 bases from V and 4 bases from J, leaving 19 bases between. The germline V gene has CDR1 MDHEN and CDR2 SYDVKM. The CDR3 runs to 17 residues. The CDR3 nucleotides read TGTGCCAGCAGCCCCCTTGGGGCGCAGGGTTATAATTCACCCCTCCACTTT. It yields the protein CASSPLGAQGYNSPLHF.

The CDR3 here is CASSQVGRGAGQYF. The CDR3 nucleotides read TGTGCCAGCAGCCAAGTTGGCAGGGGGGCTGGGCAGTACTTC. The J gene is TRBJ2-7, the V gene TRBV3-1 (or the pseudogene TRBV3-2), with D maybe TRBD1 (7 bases). The germline gives CDR1 LGHDT, CDR2 YNNKEL (reference sequence). The CDR3 covers 14 residues. The V gene lost 1 base and the J gene lost 9 bases, with 16 bases spanning the gap.

V and J are TRBV18 and TRBJ1-5, with TRBD1 as a possible D gene (5 bases). Germline CDR1 and CDR2: KGHSH and LQKENI. The V end was cut by 2 bases, the J end by 0 bases, with 8 bases between. The CDR3 loop spans 15 amino acids. DNA for the CDR3: TGTGCCAGCTCACCAAAGACAGTTAGCAATCAGCCCCAGCATTTT. Translating gives CASSPKTVSNQPQHF.

This clone was picked up a small number of times. The gene calls are TRBV29-1 and TRBJ2-1; 9 nucleotides line up with TRBD1. Unmatched junction bases numbered 5, after V lost 4 bases and J lost 7 bases. The CDR3 is made up of 13 amino acids. Looked up from germline, CDR1 is SQVTM and CDR2 is ANQGSEA. The CDR3 bases are TGCAGCGTTGCTACAGGGGGCGGGAATGAGCAGTTCTTC. It yields the protein CSVATGGGNEQFF.

This clone has a single count. The V call is TRBV5-4, the J call TRBJ2-3, with D possibly TRBD2 on 6 matching bases. The ends were cut back, 3 bases at V and 0 bases at J, with 11 bases in the middle. This CDR3 comprises 15 residues. Germline V lookup: CDR1 SGHNT, CDR2 YYREEE (reference sequence). This CDR3 reads CASSYSGFSTDTQYF. The CDR3 nucleotides read TGTGCCAGCAGCTATAGCGGTTTTAGCACAGATACGCAGTATTTT.

This sequence joins TRBV27 and TRBJ2-1; TRBD1 aligns across 11 bases. Germline loops: CDR1 MNHEY, CDR2 SMNVEV (reference sequence). V was pared by 5 bases and J by 9 bases, with 9 bases of the junction left unmatched. The CDR3 is 15 amino acids. The CDR3 loop is CASSPGTGGETEQFF. CDR3 coding DNA: TGTGCCAGCAGTCCCGGGACAGGGGGGGAGACTGAGCAGTTCTTC.